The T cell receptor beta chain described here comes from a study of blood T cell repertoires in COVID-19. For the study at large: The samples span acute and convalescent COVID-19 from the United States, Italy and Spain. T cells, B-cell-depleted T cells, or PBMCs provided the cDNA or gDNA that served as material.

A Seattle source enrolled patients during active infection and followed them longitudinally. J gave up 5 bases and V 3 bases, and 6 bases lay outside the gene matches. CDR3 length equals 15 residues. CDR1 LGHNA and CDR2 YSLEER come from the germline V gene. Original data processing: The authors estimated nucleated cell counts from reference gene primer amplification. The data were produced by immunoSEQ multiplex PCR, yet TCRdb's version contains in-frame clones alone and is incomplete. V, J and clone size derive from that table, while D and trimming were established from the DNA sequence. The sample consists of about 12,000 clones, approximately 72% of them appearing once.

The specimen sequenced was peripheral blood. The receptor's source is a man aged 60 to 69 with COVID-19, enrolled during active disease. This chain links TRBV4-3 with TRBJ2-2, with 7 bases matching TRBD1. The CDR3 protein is CASSQGQGETGELFF. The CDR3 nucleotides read TGCGCCAGCAGCCAGGGGCAGGGGGAAACCGGGGAGCTGTTTTTT.